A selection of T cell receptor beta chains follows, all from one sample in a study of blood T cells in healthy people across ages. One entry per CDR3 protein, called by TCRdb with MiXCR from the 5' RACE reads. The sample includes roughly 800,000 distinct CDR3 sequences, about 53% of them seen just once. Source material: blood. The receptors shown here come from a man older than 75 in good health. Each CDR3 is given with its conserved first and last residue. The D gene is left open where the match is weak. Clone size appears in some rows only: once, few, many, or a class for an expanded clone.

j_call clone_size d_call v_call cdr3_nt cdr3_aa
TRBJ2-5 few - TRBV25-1 TGTGCCACCGGCCAAAAAGGGGAGACCCAGTACTTC CATGQKGETQYF
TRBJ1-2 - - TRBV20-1 TGCAGTGCCGTACAGGCTGCTAACTATGGCTACACCTTC CSAVQAANYGYTF
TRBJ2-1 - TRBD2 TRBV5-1 TGCGCCAGCCAACAAGGCGGGAGGGCCCCCAATGAGCAGTTCTTC CASQQGGRAPNEQFF
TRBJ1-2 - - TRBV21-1 TGTGCCAGCAGCCCCCGGGGGGACAGGGCTAACTATGGCCACACCTTC CASSPRGDRANYGHTF
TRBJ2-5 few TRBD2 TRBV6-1 TGTGCCAGCAGTGAAGCGGTAGCGGGGTATTCCCAAGAGACCCAGTACTTC CASSEAVAGYSQETQYF
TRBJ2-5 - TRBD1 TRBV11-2 TGTGCCAGCAGCTCTTGCAGGGGGCTCTCCTGGCAGACCCAGTACTTC CASSSCRGLSWQTQYF
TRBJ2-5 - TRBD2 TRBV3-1 TGTGCCAGCAGCCAAGAATTCCCCCGGACTAGCGGGAACAATGAGCAGTACTTC CASSQEFPRTSGNNEQYF
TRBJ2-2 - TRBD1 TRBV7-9 TGTGCCTACGACAGGGCCGACACCGGGGAGCTGTTTTTT CAYDRADTGELFF
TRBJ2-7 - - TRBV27 TGTGCCAGCAGTTTAGTCAGCGGGTGGCCATACTCCTACAATGAGCAGTACTTC CASSLVSGWPYSYNEQYF
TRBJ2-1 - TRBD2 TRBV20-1 TGCAGTGCTAGGGGGACTAGCGGAACTTACAATGAGCAGTTCTTC CSARGTSGTYNEQFF
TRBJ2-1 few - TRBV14 TGTGCCAGCAGCCAAGATCAGGGGCGGTGGCATGAGCAGTTCTTC CASSQDQGRWHEQFF
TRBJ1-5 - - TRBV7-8 TGTGCCAGCAGCTTAGCGCGGCCAGGAAATCAGCCCCAGCATTTT CASSLARPGNQPQHF
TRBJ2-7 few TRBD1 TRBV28 TGTGCCAGCAGTTTATCTCCCAACCGGGACAGGAGCTACGAGCAGTACTTC CASSLSPNRDRSYEQYF
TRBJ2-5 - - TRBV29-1 TGCAGCGTTGGGTCGAGGGAGCAGTACTTC CSVGSREQYF
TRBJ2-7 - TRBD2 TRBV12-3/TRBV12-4 TGTGCCAGTTCCCGGGAGGACCCAACCTACGAGCAGTACTTC CASSREDPTYEQYF
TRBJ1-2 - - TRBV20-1 TGCAGTGCTAGAGCCGGCAGGGCCGGTCATGGGGGCTACACCTTC CSARAGRAGHGGYTF
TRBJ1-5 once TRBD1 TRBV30 TGTGCCTGGAGAGCCAAGGGACAGGGTAATCAGCCCCAGCATTTT CAWRAKGQGNQPQHF